Sequencing of this T cell receptor (beta chain) was carried out in a study of naive and memory T cell subsets. This clonotype was seen many times. This CDR3 has 14 amino acids. Trimming cost V 1 base and J 3 bases, with 7 bases left between them. The germline V gene encodes CDR1 SGHTA and CDR2 FQGNSA. The library had UMIs added by 3' ligation of an oligonucleotide to TCR cDNA. Four PCR rounds used nested alpha and beta constant region primers plus the SP2 primer. Blood and skin TCR RNA was reverse transcribed with alpha and beta constant primers. TCRdb independently ran MiXCR on the 5' RACE reads; one entry per CDR3 protein. Of about 59,000 distinct CDR3 sequences listed, 8% to 9% were seen once; the top ten hold 19%.

The TCR was taken from a female donor in good health. The chain has TRBV7-2 and TRBJ1-3; no reliable D call. The CDR3 coding sequence is TGTGCCAGCAGCTTAGGGGCAGTTGGAAACACCATATATTTT. Its protein is CASSLGAVGNTIYF.